The 31 T cell receptor beta chains given below trace back to one sample, sequenced in a study of cytomegalovirus exposure and HLA in healthy donors. The data were produced by immunoSEQ multiplex PCR, yet TCRdb's version contains in-frame clones alone and is incomplete. The profile shows roughly 50,000 clones, about 92% of them singletons. The sequencing sample was made of PBMCs. The source of these receptors is a woman in her late teens or twenties in good health and CMV-seropositive.

DNA of the CDR3: TGTGCCAGCAGTTTAACGGCGGGGGGGCTGAGTGAGCAGTTCTTC. It is translated as CASSLTAGGLSEQFF. J is TRBJ2-1 and V is TRBV27; 9 nucleotides agree with TRBD2. Losses at the gene ends were 2 bases for V and 9 bases for J; bases not matched to a gene: 8. Germline CDR1 reads MNHEY; CDR2 reads SMNVEV (reference sequence). This CDR3 spans 15 amino acids.

The genes are TRBV6-1 and TRBJ2-5; 9 bases line up with TRBD2. Per the germline V gene, CDR1 is MNHNS and CDR2 is SASEGT. Trimming at V came to 4 bases and at J to 2 bases, leaving 8 bases not matched to a gene. CDR3 size: 16 residues. CDR3 protein: CASSAIAGAVQETQYF. Here the CDR3 DNA reads TGTGCCAGCAGTGCGATAGCGGGGGCCGTTCAAGAGACCCAGTACTTC.

The chain has TRBV19 and TRBJ1-2; D is unclear. The CDR3 is 13 amino acids. The V gene lost 10 bases and the J gene lost 3 bases, with 15 bases spanning the gap. Germline CDR1 and CDR2: LNHDA and SQIVND (reference sequence). The CDR3: CATLRGNYYGYTF. CDR3 coding DNA: TGTGCCACGCTGAGAGGGAACTACTATGGCTACACCTTC.

The gene calls are TRBV4-1 and TRBJ1-4, with a weak D call TRBD1 (5 bases). V was cut by 0 bases and J by 7 bases, with 12 bases left in between. CDR3 length: 15 amino acids. Per the germline V gene, CDR1 is MGHRA and CDR2 is YSYEKL. Written as DNA, the CDR3 is TGCGCCAGCAGCCAAGACGGGGCGGGGGGTGAAAAACTGTTTTTT. Its translation is CASSQDGAGGEKLFF.

The count of this clone is one. J is TRBJ2-1 and V is TRBV4-1; D unclear. Trimming cost V 1 base and J 5 bases, with 9 bases left between them. In germline, CDR1 is MGHRA, CDR2 YSYEKL. The CDR3 has 14 amino acids. The CDR3 sequence: CASSQVVADNEQFF. CDR3 in DNA: TGCGCCAGCAGCCAAGTCGTGGCAGACAATGAGCAGTTCTTC.

CDR3 coding DNA: TGCGCCAGCAGGATCACAGGGGAGAGGACTGAAGCTTTCTTT. Translation: CASRITGERTEAFF. The rearrangement joins TRBV10-2 to TRBJ1-1; 7 bases are shared with TRBD1. The CDR3 length is 14 residues. The junction had 9 bases not matched to a gene; V was cut back by 6 bases and J by 5 bases. CDR1 WSHSY and CDR2 SAAADI come from the germline V gene.

The genes are TRBV11-2 and TRBJ1-2, with D perhaps matching TRBD1 (6 bases). Between the trimmed V and J ends, which lost 3 bases and 2 bases, there was a span of 10 bases. There are 14 residues in the CDR3. The germline V gene encodes CDR1 SGHAT and CDR2 FQNNGV. The CDR3 DNA sequence: TGTGCCAGCAGCTTTTCAACAGGGAACTATGGCTACACCTTC. Amino acid sequence: CASSFSTGNYGYTF.

This sequence joins TRBV19 and TRBJ1-5, with D perhaps TRBD1 (5 bases). CDR1 and CDR2 from the germline V gene are LNHDA and SQIVND (reference sequence). V lost 0 bases and J 6 bases, leaving 12 bases between the germline ends. The CDR3 sequence is 15 residues long. The CDR3 region is CASSIEGQGSQPQHF. The CDR3 DNA follows: TGTGCCAGTAGTATAGAAGGGCAGGGAAGTCAGCCCCAGCATTTT.

The chain recombines TRBV28 with TRBJ2-7; tentatively, D is TRBD2 (6 bases). Per the germline V gene, CDR1 is MDHEN and CDR2 is SYDVKM. The length of the CDR3 is 14 residues. V lost 6 bases, J lost 4 bases, and 16 bases lay in between. This CDR3 reads CASRTYRGSYEQYF. For the CDR3, the DNA is TGTGCCAGCAGGACGTATCGGGGGTCTTACGAGCAGTACTTC.

The chain links TRBV19 to TRBJ1-2, with 8 bases that match TRBD1. Germline V CDR1 and CDR2: LNHDA, SQIVND (reference sequence). CDR3 size: 14 residues. V was clipped by 3 bases and J by 8 bases; unmatched bases: 8. The CDR3 nucleotides read TGTGCCAGTAGTATGGAGACAGGGGCCTCCGGCTACACCTTC. Translating gives CASSMETGASGYTF.

V is TRBV4-3 and J is TRBJ2-1, with D possibly matching TRBD2 (5 bases). The CDR3 is made up of 14 amino acids. Trimming stripped 3 bases from V and 5 bases from J, with 11 bases between. Per the germline V gene, CDR1 is LGHNA and CDR2 is YSLEER. CDR3 nucleotide sequence: TGCGCCAGCAGCCATCGATCGAGGGACAATGAGCAGTTCTTC. Translating gives CASSHRSRDNEQFF.

The chain joins TRBV2 to TRBJ1-4; D might be TRBD1 (6 bases). CDR1 and CDR2 from the germline V gene are SNHLY and FYNNEI. V was cut by 2 bases and J by 8 bases, with 15 bases left in between. The CDR3 spans 15 residues. The CDR3 here is CASSETQGKGEKLFF. Written as DNA, the CDR3 is TGTGCCAGCAGTGAAACCCAGGGGAAGGGGGAAAAACTGTTTTTT.

V usage is TRBV7-9 and J usage is TRBJ1-4, with TRBD1 as a possible D gene (6 bases). From germline, CDR1 is SEHNR and CDR2 FQNEAQ (reference sequence). V shed 5 bases and J shed 5 bases, with 18 bases lying between them. The CDR3 runs to 16 residues. The CDR3 sequence: CASSRPIPGQNEKLFF. In nucleotides, the CDR3 is TGTGCCAGCAGCCGCCCCATCCCAGGACAGAATGAAAAACTGTTTTTT.

This rearrangement joins TRBV2 to TRBJ1-2; the match to TRBD1 covers 7 bases. This CDR3 is built from 13 residues. CDR1 and CDR2 (germline): SNHLY, FYNNEI. J lost 3 bases, V lost 5 bases, and 3 bases had no gene match. CDR3 sequence (DNA): TGTGCCAGCAGTCCTCAGGGGGACTATGGCTACACCTTC. This sequence encodes CASSPQGDYGYTF.

The rearrangement joins TRBV6-6 to TRBJ2-7, with D perhaps matching TRBD2 (5 bases). Germline loops: CDR1 MNHNY, CDR2 SVGAGI (reference sequence). This CDR3 has 12 residues. V lost 4 bases and J lost 3, with 7 bases in between. CDR3 DNA: TGTGCCAGCAGTTCAGCGGTCTACGAGCAGTACTTC. Its protein is CASSSAVYEQYF.

Written as DNA, the CDR3 is TGTGCCAGCAGCCGAACTCAGGGTCCCATGACGAAATACGAGCAGTACTTC. This encodes CASSRTQGPMTKYEQYF. This sequence joins TRBV7-8 and TRBJ2-7; possibly TRBD1 for D (5 bases). Germline V gene data show CDR1 as SGHVS and CDR2 as FQNEAQ. The CDR3 spans 17 residues. The V end was cut by 5 bases, the J end by 4 bases, with 24 bases between.

The chain is built from TRBV7-9 and TRBJ2-2, with 7 bases identical to TRBD1. The germline V gene has CDR1 SEHNR and CDR2 FQNEAQ (reference sequence). This CDR3 is built from 15 residues. With 5 bases clipped from V and 1 base from J, the junction kept 4 bases outside the gene matches. The DNA for the CDR3 is TGTGCCAGCAGCACAGGGGCAAAGAACACCGGGGAGCTGTTTTTT. Translation: CASSTGAKNTGELFF.

The chain employs TRBV7-2 and TRBJ1-4; a weak D match, TRBD1 (6 bases). The V end was cut by 5 bases, the J end by 8 bases, with 15 bases between. The CDR3 covers 14 residues. Germline-derived CDR1 and CDR2 are SGHTA and FQGNSA. The chain's CDR3 is CASSPGRGEEKLFF. The CDR3 nucleotides read TGTGCCAGCAGCCCAGGGAGGGGGGAGGAAAAACTGTTTTTT.

This chain joins TRBV4-2 and TRBJ1-1, with 7 bases identical to TRBD1. V lost 3 bases and J lost 7; bases outside the gene matches: 2. The CDR3 is 12 residues long. CDR1 is LGHNA, CDR2 YNFKEQ, per germline. The CDR3 protein is CASSQGDSEAFF. The DNA for the CDR3 is TGTGCCAGCAGCCAGGGGGACAGTGAAGCTTTCTTT.

J is TRBJ2-3 and V is TRBV7-3; D is perhaps TRBD2 (7 bases). The CDR3 consists of 13 residues. V gave up 9 bases and J gave up 4 bases, with 14 bases separating them. Germline V gene sequence: CDR1 SGHTA, CDR2 FQGTGA. CDR3 residues: CASRGGQADTQYF. In DNA form, the CDR3 reads TGTGCCAGTAGGGGGGGGCAGGCAGATACGCAGTATTTT.

The chain uses TRBV5-1 and TRBJ2-5, with 9 bases fitting TRBD1. Germline loops: CDR1 SGHRS, CDR2 YFSETQ. The CDR3 is 14 amino acids. V was clipped by 2 bases and J by 4 bases; unmatched bases: 3. DNA of the CDR3: TGCGCCAGCAGCTTTACAGGGGGCTCAGAGACCCAGTACTTC. This codes for CASSFTGGSETQYF.

CDR3 amino acids: CASTVQGARGYTF. CDR3 in DNA: TGTGCCAGCACCGTACAGGGGGCGCGAGGCTACACCTTC. The rearrangement links TRBV2 to TRBJ1-2, with 9 bases fitting TRBD1. Per germline, CDR1 SNHLY and CDR2 FYNNEI. Trimming cost V 7 bases and J 8 bases; bases outside gene matches: 8. The CDR3 is made up of 13 amino acids.

The V and J genes are TRBV11-3 and TRBJ1-1; TRBD1 agrees at 8 bases. V was clipped by 4 bases and J by 1 base; unmatched bases: 2. This CDR3 has 14 amino acids. Germline CDR1 is SGHNT and CDR2 is YENEEA. The CDR3 nucleotides are TGTGCCAGCAGCTATGGGACAGGGAACACTGAAGCTTTCTTT. Its translation is CASSYGTGNTEAFF.

V is TRBV27 and J is TRBJ2-3; the D is unclear. Germline lookup yields CDR1 MNHEY and CDR2 SMNVEV (reference sequence). The CDR3 extends over 14 amino acids. V lost 3 bases and J 1 base, leaving 8 bases between the germline ends. In DNA, the CDR3 is TGTGCCAGCAGTTTGGTCAGGCGCACAGATACGCAGTATTTT. Protein sequence: CASSLVRRTDTQYF.

As regards this clone: One junction end disagrees with the germline gene, perhaps due to a read error. This chain connects TRBV7-8 to TRBJ1-2; possibly TRBD1 for D (5 bases). This CDR3 comprises 14 residues. The germline V gene encodes CDR1 SGHVS and CDR2 FQNEAQ. The CDR3, as DNA: TGTGCCAGCAGCTTAGGTCTCCAGGGAGGGAGATACGCCTTC. Translated, it gives CASSLGLQGGRYAF.

The chain combines TRBV11-2 with TRBJ1-4; 8 bases map to TRBD1. The CDR3 is 16 residues long. Looked up from germline, CDR1 is SGHAT and CDR2 is FQNNGV. Germline trimming cut 5 bases from V and 3 bases from J; bases unmatched to any gene: 8. CDR3 sequence: CASSSGQGGSNEKLFF. The CDR3 nucleotides read TGTGCCAGCAGCAGCGGACAGGGAGGATCTAATGAAAAACTGTTTTTT. The entire variable domain, with the rest obtained from reference TRBV11-2 and TRBJ1-4, is as follows: EAGVAQSPRYKIIEKRQSVAFWCNPISGHATLYWYQQILGQGPKLLIQFQNNGVVDDSQLPKDRFSAERLKGVDSTLKIQPAKLEDSAVYLCASSSGQGGSNEKLFFGSGTQLSVL.

This chain connects TRBV14 to TRBJ1-4, with 9 bases that match TRBD1. The CDR3 has 14 amino acids. The germline V gene has CDR1 SGHDN and CDR2 FVKESK. The V segment lost 7 bases and the J segment 9 bases; nucleotides outside the gene matches: 9. The CDR3 region is CASNTGTGMKKLFF. The CDR3 nucleotides read TGTGCCAGCAATACCGGGACAGGGATGAAAAAACTGTTTTTT.

J is TRBJ2-1 and V is TRBV27; 9 bases line up with TRBD2. Trimming at V came to 4 bases and at J to 6 bases, leaving 10 bases not matched to a gene. Per germline, CDR1 MNHEY and CDR2 SMNVEV (reference sequence). The CDR3 length is 16 residues. CDR3 nucleotide sequence: TGTGCCAGCAGTTGGGGACTAGCCGAAGGGGGCAATGAGCAGTTCTTC. Translation gives CASSWGLAEGGNEQFF.

The chain employs TRBV4-1 and TRBJ1-3; D is uncertain. CDR3 length: 15 amino acids. Germline CDR1 MGHRA, CDR2 YSYEKL. V shed 1 base and J shed 2 bases, with 9 bases lying between them. The CDR3 loop is CASSQVSGPGNTIYF. The CDR3 DNA is TGCGCCAGCAGCCAAGTTAGCGGACCTGGAAACACCATATATTTT.

The rearrangement joins TRBV4-2 to TRBJ1-2; maybe TRBD1 (5 bases). CDR3 length: 15 amino acids. In germline, CDR1 is LGHNA, CDR2 YNFKEQ. V shed 6 bases and J shed 3 bases, with 17 bases lying between them. The CDR3 loop is CASRQVPDGDYGYTF. The CDR3 nucleotides are TGTGCCAGCAGACAGGTACCGGATGGGGACTATGGCTACACCTTC.

The rearrangement uses TRBV6-5 and TRBJ2-7; tentatively, D is TRBD1 (5 bases). Germline CDR1 MNHEY, CDR2 SVGAGI. Trimming took 2 bases from V and 9 from J, leaving 11 bases between them. The CDR3 sequence is 12 residues long. The CDR3 sequence is CASSYVTEGQYF. The CDR3 DNA follows: TGTGCCAGCAGTTACGTGACAGAAGGGCAGTACTTC.